The clone carrying this T cell receptor beta chain occurred a few times. Its antigen is not known. TCRdb reprocessed the reads via MiXCR and lists one record per CDR3 protein. Of fewer than 1,000,000 distinct CDR3 sequences in the sample, around 32% were seen once. Between the trimmed V and J ends, which lost 0 bases and 7 bases, there was a span of 10 bases. This CDR3 spans 14 amino acids. Germline V gives CDR1 MNHEY, CDR2 SMNVEV (reference sequence). The sample comes from a study of T cell repertoires in cytomegalovirus infection. As for the study in general: Public TCR beta signatures marked donors with CMV infection and the matching HLA.

The receptor comes from a human donor in good health (CMV status not recorded). Some clones in this sample may be carry-over from other donors' samples. The V call is TRBV27, the J call TRBJ1-5; D remains ambiguous. Sequencing was performed on cultured CD8+ T cells from PBMCs, taken from culture after CMV antigen stimulation. The DNA for the CDR3 is TGTGCCAGCAGTTTATCCATGGTCGGACAGCCCCAGCATTTT. Translating gives CASSLSMVGQPQHF.